This is a list of T cell receptor beta chains from one sample in a study of identical twins. TCRdb reanalysed the 5' RACE reads using MiXCR and keeps one entry per CDR3 protein. The sample lists 310,000 or so distinct CDR3 sequences, roughly 9% seen once, with 5.5% to 9% in the top ten. In addition, the sample was reused for a study of yellow fever vaccine responses in identical twins.

Material for sequencing was CD8+ T cells sorted from blood. The receptors originated from a woman aged 18-29 years in good health. Each CDR3 is given with its conserved first and last residue. A D gene is named only where the DNA matches it firmly. Some rows mark clone size as missing; the rest say once, few, many or name a class of expanded clone.

d_gene,abundance,j_gene,v_gene,CDR3nt,CDR3aa
TRBD1,many,TRBJ2-7,TRBV15,TGTGCCACCAGCAGACGGGACAGGGATACCTACGAGCAGTACTTC,CATSRRDRDTYEQYF
.,few,TRBJ2-1,TRBV4-3,TGCGCCAGCAGCCAAGATGTACTTCCCAATGAGCAGTTCTTC,CASSQDVLPNEQFF
.,.,TRBJ1-4,TRBV5-1,TGCGCCAGCAGCTTAGACTGGACAACGGGTAATGAAAAACTGTTTTTT,CASSLDWTTGNEKLFF
.,.,TRBJ2-5,TRBV6-2/TRBV6-3,TGTGCCAGCAGACCAAGACAGGGGAGGGAGGTGGAGACCCAGTACTTC,CASRPRQGREVETQYF
.,many,TRBJ2-1,TRBV15,TGTGCCACCAGCGGGGTATGGACAGACAATGAGCAGTTCTTC,CATSGVWTDNEQFF
.,.,TRBJ2-7,TRBV11-2,TGTGCCAGCAGCCACAGGTCAGGCTACGAGCAGTACTTC,CASSHRSGYEQYF
.,.,TRBJ2-1,TRBV5-1,TGCGCCAGTACGTCGGAGTCCTACAATGAGCAGTTCTTC,CASTSESYNEQFF
.,.,TRBJ2-3,TRBV7-6,TGTGCCAGCACAGCAATTGACTCAGATACGCAGTATTTT,CASTAIDSDTQYF
.,few,TRBJ2-1,TRBV2,TGTGCCAGCAGTGACCCGGGACCCGGTTACAATGAGCAGTTCTTC,CASSDPGPGYNEQFF
.,many,TRBJ1-4,TRBV10-2,TGCGCCAGCAATCCGGGATGGGAAGAAAAACTGTTTTTT,CASNPGWEEKLFF
.,few,TRBJ2-3,TRBV5-1,TGCGCCAGCAGCTTGACGTGGCGGCGGGGGCCCAGCACAGATACGCAGTATTTT,CASSLTWRRGPSTDTQYF
.,many,TRBJ1-2,TRBV10-3,TGTGCCATCAGTGAGTCGATAGGGATGAACTATGGCTACACCTTC,CAISESIGMNYGYTF
.,many,TRBJ1-5,TRBV7-9,TGTGCCAGCAGCTTAGATACATTCCAGCCCCAGCATTTT,CASSLDTFQPQHF
TRBD1,.,TRBJ2-3,TRBV5-1,TGCGCCAGCATCCCGACAGGGATTCGTTCAGATACGCAGTATTTT,CASIPTGIRSDTQYF
.,many,TRBJ1-5,TRBV27,TGTGCCAGCAGTTTAGCGGGGCCGTACTATAGCAATCAGCCCCAGCATTTT,CASSLAGPYYSNQPQHF
.,many,TRBJ2-1,TRBV6-4,TGTGCCAGCAGGACGGATGGAGAACATAATGAGCAGTTCTTC,CASRTDGEHNEQFF
TRBD1,few,TRBJ1-5,TRBV27,TGTGCCAGCAGTTCCCACAGGGGGAATCAGCCCCAGCATTTT,CASSSHRGNQPQHF
TRBD1,few,TRBJ2-7,TRBV20-1,TGCAGTGCTAGATTCCGGGACAGCACCTACGAGCAGTACTTC,CSARFRDSTYEQYF
.,.,TRBJ2-2,TRBV29-1,TGCAGCGTCGGAAGAAACACCGGGGAGCTGTTTTTT,CSVGRNTGELFF
.,many,TRBJ2-3,TRBV11-2,TGTGCCAGCAGCTTAGAACGGGACCCATCCTGGCCAGATACGCAGTATTTT,CASSLERDPSWPDTQYF
TRBD2,many,TRBJ2-3,TRBV4-1,TGCGCCAGCAGCCAAGATAGAACTAGCGGGAGCACGCAGTATTTT,CASSQDRTSGSTQYF
.,many,TRBJ2-7,TRBV12-3/TRBV12-4,TGTGCCAGCAGTTCGGGGGTATACGAGCAGTACTTC,CASSSGVYEQYF
.,many,TRBJ2-1,TRBV29-1,TGCAGCGTTGGGAGTCGGGGACGCCCCAATGAGCAGTTCTTC,CSVGSRGRPNEQFF
.,few,TRBJ2-5,TRBV11-1,TGTGCCAGCAGCTCCTCGATTGCGAGGACTAAGCACCAAGAGACCCAGTACTTC,CASSSSIARTKHQETQYF
.,few,TRBJ2-5,TRBV6-2/TRBV6-3,TGTGCCAGCAGACCGGGACAATCACGGGAGACCCAGTACTTC,CASRPGQSRETQYF
TRBD1,many,TRBJ2-4,TRBV6-2/TRBV6-3,TGTGCCAGCAGTTCCCTCAGGGGGCAAGAAGCCAAAAACATTCAGTACTTC,CASSSLRGQEAKNIQYF
.,medium-sized,TRBJ2-7,TRBV28,TGTGCCAGCAGTATAGTAGGGTACGACGACGAGCAGTACTTC,CASSIVGYDDEQYF
TRBD2,many,TRBJ2-3,TRBV20-1,TGCAGTGCTTCTCTAGCGGGGGGCACAGATACGCAGTATTTT,CSASLAGGTDTQYF
.,.,TRBJ1-3,TRBV20-1,TGCAGTGCTAGGGGGGTCCCGGTGACTGGAAACACCATATATTTT,CSARGVPVTGNTIYF
.,.,TRBJ2-7,TRBV20-1,TGCAGTGCTAGAGATGGGGTACGGAGCTACGAGCAGTACTTC,CSARDGVRSYEQYF
TRBD2,few,TRBJ2-1,TRBV7-3,TGTGCCAGCAGCTTGGGACTAGCGGGGGACTACAATGAGCAGTTCTTC,CASSLGLAGDYNEQFF
TRBD2,few,TRBJ2-1,TRBV6-2/TRBV6-3,TGTGCCAGCAGTTCCCTATCGACGACTAGCGGGAGTTTTCATGAGCAGTTCTTC,CASSSLSTTSGSFHEQFF
.,many,TRBJ2-1,TRBV28,TGTGCCAGCAGTTTCCTTCCCGGGAACTCAAACAATGAGCAGTTCTTC,CASSFLPGNSNNEQFF
.,few,TRBJ2-7,TRBV27,TGTGCCAGCAGTGGACGTGGCCGCTCCTACGAGCAGTACTTC,CASSGRGRSYEQYF
.,many,TRBJ2-7,TRBV7-3,TGTGCCAGCAGCTTAAAGCCGGGACCTCCGGACGAGCAGTACTTC,CASSLKPGPPDEQYF
.,few,TRBJ1-2,TRBV5-5,TGTGCCAGCAGCTTTACGGGCGATGGCTACACCTTC,CASSFTGDGYTF
.,many,TRBJ2-1,TRBV7-8,TGTGCCAGCAGCTTAGCACCGGAGCTAGACAAGAGCTCCTACAATGAGCAGTTCTTC,CASSLAPELDKSSYNEQFF
TRBD1,.,TRBJ1-2,TRBV6-2/TRBV6-3,TGTGCCAGCAGTTTCATGACAGGGCGGTTTGAGAATTTTGGCTACACCTTC,CASSFMTGRFENFGYTF
.,few,TRBJ2-7,TRBV29-1,TGCAGCGTGGGTAGGGGAGGCGAGCAGTACTTC,CSVGRGGEQYF
.,few,TRBJ2-3,TRBV7-6,TGTGCCAGCAGCTTAGCGGGGGCCGTCACGGATACGCAGTATTTT,CASSLAGAVTDTQYF
.,many,TRBJ2-2,TRBV12-5,TGTGCTAGTGTGGGGACCGAATCCACCGGGGAGCTGTTTTTT,CASVGTESTGELFF
TRBD1,.,TRBJ1-5,TRBV6-5,TGTGCCAGCAGTTACCCCCCCGCCGGACAGGGCAATCAGCCCCAGCATTTT,CASSYPPAGQGNQPQHF
TRBD1,.,TRBJ2-7,TRBV6-4,TGTGCCAGCAGTGACTCTCCAGGGGGCTACGAGCAGTACTTC,CASSDSPGGYEQYF
.,.,TRBJ2-7,TRBV27,TGTGCCAGCACAAAAGGGGGGGAGCAGTACTTC,CASTKGGEQYF
.,few,TRBJ2-5,TRBV12-3/TRBV12-4,TGTGCCAGCAGGTCCCATAGGGAGACCCAGTACTTC,CASRSHRETQYF
.,few,TRBJ2-5,TRBV10-3,TGTGCCATCAGTGAGTCCGGGCCGTTTGGGGAAGAGACCCAGTACTTC,CAISESGPFGEETQYF
.,many,TRBJ2-1,TRBV21-1,TGTGCCAGCAGCAAAAGGGCGGCAGGGGAATATTCCTACAATGAGCAGTTCTTC,CASSKRAAGEYSYNEQFF
.,many,TRBJ2-7,TRBV11-2,TGTGCCAGCAGCTTGCGAGGGTCTATCTACGAGCAGTACTTC,CASSLRGSIYEQYF
.,few,TRBJ2-1,TRBV18,TGTGCCAGCTCACCACCGGAAATCCTGGGATACAATGAGCAGTTCTTC,CASSPPEILGYNEQFF
.,.,TRBJ2-1,TRBV7-8,TGTGCCAGCAGCTTAGTTTTCGGGTCAGACCTACCCGACTACAATGAGCAGTTCTTC,CASSLVFGSDLPDYNEQFF
TRBD1,.,TRBJ2-1,TRBV29-1,TGCAGCGTTGATGGGTTAAGGGACAGGGACGATGAGCAGTTCTTC,CSVDGLRDRDDEQFF
TRBD2,many,TRBJ2-1,TRBV5-1,TGCGCCAGCAGCACTAGCGGGGGGGCGAACAATGAGCAGTTCTTC,CASSTSGGANNEQFF
.,many,TRBJ1-2,TRBV24-1,TGTGCCACCGGTACGGGGGATCTGGGCTATGGCTACACCTTC,CATGTGDLGYGYTF
.,many,TRBJ2-2,TRBV4-3,TGCGCCAGCAGCCAAGATGGCAGGACGAACACCGGGGAGCTGTTTTTT,CASSQDGRTNTGELFF
.,once,TRBJ2-3,TRBV7-9,TGTGCCAGCAGCCCCCGTCCGTTTCGGGAGAGCACAGATACGCAGTATTTT,CASSPRPFRESTDTQYF